This T cell receptor beta chain was sequenced during a study of PD-1 blockade in classical Hodgkin lymphoma. This CDR3 region has 13 residues. V dropped 3 bases and J dropped 2 bases, with 8 bases sitting between them. The germline CDR1 and CDR2 sequences are SGHNT and YENEEA. TCRdb's copy holds only in-frame clones and misses some; the assay was immunoSEQ multiplex PCR. The data show nearly 50,000 clones, around 74% seen once. The study, taken as a whole, reports: Prior therapy or disease activity may underlie the repertoire differences, whose causes remain undefined.

The time point here: cycle 4 day 1 (C4D1), after about 6 weeks of nivolumab. All patients experienced relapse after autologous stem cell transplantation, and brentuximab vedotin exposure was variable. In regard to this clone: The antigen is undetermined.

The clonotype comes from a human donor with classical Hodgkin lymphoma. The material sequenced was peripheral blood mononuclear cells (PBMCs), taken before the fourth cycle of nivolumab. The V call is TRBV11-3, the J call TRBJ2-7; D call uncertain. The CDR3 DNA reads as TGTGCCAGCAGCTTCGGGCTAACCTACGAGCAGTACTTC. Protein: CASSFGLTYEQYF.